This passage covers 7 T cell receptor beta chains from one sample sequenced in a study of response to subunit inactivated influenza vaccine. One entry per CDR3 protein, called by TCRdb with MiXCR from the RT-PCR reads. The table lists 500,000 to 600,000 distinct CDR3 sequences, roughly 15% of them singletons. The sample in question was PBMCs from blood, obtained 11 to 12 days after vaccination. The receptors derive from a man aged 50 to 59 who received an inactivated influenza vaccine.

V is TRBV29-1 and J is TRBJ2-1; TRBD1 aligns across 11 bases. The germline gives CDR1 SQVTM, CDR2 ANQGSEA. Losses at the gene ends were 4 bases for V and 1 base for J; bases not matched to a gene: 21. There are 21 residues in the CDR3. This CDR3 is CSVAGDRGSELGSDSYNEQFF. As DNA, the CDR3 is TGCAGCGTTGCTGGGGACAGGGGGTCCGAACTGGGGTCGGATTCCTACAATGAGCAGTTCTTC.

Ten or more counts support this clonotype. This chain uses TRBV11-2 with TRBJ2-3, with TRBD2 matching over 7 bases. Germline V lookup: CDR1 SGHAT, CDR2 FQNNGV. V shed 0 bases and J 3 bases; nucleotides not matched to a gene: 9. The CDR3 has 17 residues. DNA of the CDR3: TGTGCCAGCAGCTTAGATTCACTAGCGTTTGGGACAGATACGCAGTATTTT. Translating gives CASSLDSLAFGTDTQYF.

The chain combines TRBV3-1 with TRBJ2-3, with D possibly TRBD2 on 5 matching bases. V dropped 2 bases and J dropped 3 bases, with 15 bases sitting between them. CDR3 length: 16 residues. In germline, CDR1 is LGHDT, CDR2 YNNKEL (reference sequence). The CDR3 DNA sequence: TGTGCCAGCAGCCAACCGAGGCTAGCCCAAACAGATACGCAGTATTTT. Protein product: CASSQPRLAQTDTQYF.

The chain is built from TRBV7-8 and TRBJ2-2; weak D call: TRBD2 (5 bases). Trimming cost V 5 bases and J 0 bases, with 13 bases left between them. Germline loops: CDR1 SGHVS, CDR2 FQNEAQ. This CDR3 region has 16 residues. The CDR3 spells CASSRTRPANTGELFF. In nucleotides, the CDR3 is TGTGCCAGCAGCAGGACTCGCCCCGCGAACACCGGGGAGCTGTTTTTT.

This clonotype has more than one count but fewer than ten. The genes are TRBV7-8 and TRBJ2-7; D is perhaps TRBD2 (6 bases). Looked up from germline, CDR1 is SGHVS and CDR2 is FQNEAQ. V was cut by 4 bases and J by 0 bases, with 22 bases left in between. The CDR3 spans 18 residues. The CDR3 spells CASSSQGSAGISSYEQYF. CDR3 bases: TGTGCCAGCAGCTCCCAGGGCTCTGCGGGAATAAGCTCCTACGAGCAGTACTTC.

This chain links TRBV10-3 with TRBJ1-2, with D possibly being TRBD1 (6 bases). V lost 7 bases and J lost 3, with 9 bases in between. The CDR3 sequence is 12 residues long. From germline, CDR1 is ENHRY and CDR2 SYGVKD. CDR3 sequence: CAITAGDYGYTF. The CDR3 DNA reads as TGTGCCATCACTGCAGGGGACTATGGCTACACCTTC.

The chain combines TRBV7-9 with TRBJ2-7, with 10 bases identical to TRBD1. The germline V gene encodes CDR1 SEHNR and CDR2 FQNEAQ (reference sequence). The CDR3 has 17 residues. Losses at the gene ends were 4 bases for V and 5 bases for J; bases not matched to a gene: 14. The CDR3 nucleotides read TGTGCCAGCAGCTCACTTCATTCCGGGACAGGGGAGAACGAGCAGTACTTC. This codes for CASSSLHSGTGENEQYF.